This T cell receptor beta chain was sequenced in a study of blood T cell repertoires in COVID-19. As for the study in general: From T cells, B-cell-depleted T cells, or PBMCs came the material, which was cDNA or gDNA.

How the authors handled the data: Amplifying reference gene primers gave estimates of nucleated cell counts. Profiling relied on immunoSEQ multiplex PCR, and the TCRdb table lists in-frame clones only, not all of them. V and J calls and clone size are copied from that table; D and trimming were computed from the DNA. Counted here are around 140,000 clones, approximately 84% occurring once; the ten biggest clones make up approximately 3.8%. Deletions cut 0 bases from V and 4 bases from J, with 8 bases between. This CDR3 spans 14 amino acids. Looked up from germline, CDR1 is SGHRS and CDR2 is YFSETQ. The sequence was collected from a woman aged 55 to 70 with acute or convalescent COVID-19. V gene TRBV5-1 combines with J gene TRBJ2-1; D unclear. The sample taken for sequencing was peripheral blood. The CDR3 is CASSLELAYNEQFF. CDR3 nucleotides: TGCGCCAGCAGCTTGGAGTTAGCTTACAATGAGCAGTTCTTC. Based on the CDR3 plus reference TRBV5-1 and TRBJ2-1, the full variable domain is KAGVTQTPRYLIKTRGQQVTLSCSPISGHRSVSWYQQTPGQGLQFLFEYFSETQRNKGNFPGRFSGRQFSNSRSEMNVSTLELGDSALYLCASSLELAYNEQFFGPGTRLTVL.